This record looks at one TCR beta chain sequence and its context. TCRdb's table, derived via immunoSEQ multiplex PCR, lists solely in-frame clones and lacks some. The sample has around 18,000 clones, around 70% seen once; the top ten hold 2.5%. V was cut by 3 bases and J by 3 bases, with 12 bases left in between. Per germline, CDR1 SGHNT and CDR2 YYREEE (reference sequence). The CDR3 extends over 14 amino acids. The data were taken from a study of PD-1 blockade in classical Hodgkin lymphoma. As for time point: cycle 4 day 1 (C4D1), after 5 to 7 weeks of nivolumab. After autologous stem cell transplantation all patients relapsed, and prior brentuximab vedotin exposure differed between cohorts. Negative magnetic selection isolated CD4+ T cells from thawed PBMCs.

This clonotype was sampled from a human donor with classical Hodgkin lymphoma. Sequencing was performed on CD4+ T cells from blood, taken before the fourth cycle of nivolumab. The rearrangement uses TRBV5-4 and TRBJ1-2; D might be TRBD1 (5 bases). In nucleotides, the CDR3 is TGTGCCAGCAGCTCCGGGACGGTGGACTATGGCTACACCTTC. Translating it yields CASSSGTVDYGYTF.